The 27 T cell receptor beta chains presented below share a single source sample, sequenced in a study of blood T cells in healthy people across ages. The use of a sample-barcoded 5' primer and a J-beta primer mix characterized a second PCR of roughly 7 to 11 cycles. Via MiXCR, TCRdb re-called the 5' RACE reads, giving one row per CDR3 protein. The data contain 1.5 million to 2 million distinct CDR3 sequences, approximately 50% of them singletons. Sequencing was done on a sample of blood. The receptors come from a woman in her thirties or forties in good health.

The chain carries TRBV6-5 and TRBJ2-7, with TRBD2 matching over 7 bases. J lost 2 bases, V lost 8 bases, and 12 bases had no gene match. The CDR3 extends over 15 amino acids. CDR1 is MNHEY, CDR2 SVGAGI, per germline. In nucleotides, the CDR3 is TGTGCCAGCGTAAGGTCATCGGGGACTACCTACGAGCAGTACTTC. This encodes CASVRSSGTTYEQYF.

Only a few counts were recorded for this clonotype. DNA for the CDR3: TGCGCCAGCAGCCAAGTAGCCGGGACAGACTCATACGAGCAGTACTTC. Encoded protein: CASSQVAGTDSYEQYF. V gene TRBV4-3 combines with J gene TRBJ2-5; the match to TRBD1 covers 7 bases. Judging by the DNA end, TRBJ2-7 fits better; the J call may be wrong. The germline V gene has CDR1 LGHNA and CDR2 YSLEER. The CDR3 is 16 amino acids.

This clonotype was detected only a few times. V is TRBV24-1 and J is TRBJ2-4, with unresolved D. This CDR3 contains 14 residues. Germline CDR1 reads KGHDR; CDR2 reads SFDVKD. V lost 2 bases, J lost 1 base, and 5 bases lay in between. The CDR3 bases are TGTGCCACCAGTGATTCCAGCGCCAAAAACATTCAGTACTTC. It codes for CATSDSSAKNIQYF.

The chain combines TRBV15 with TRBJ2-5, with unresolved D. In germline, CDR1 is LNHNV, CDR2 YYDKDF (reference sequence). V lost 4 bases and J 11 bases, leaving 17 bases between the germline ends. The CDR3 extends over 13 amino acids. The CDR3 nucleotides are TGTGCCACCAGCACCCCCCTGGGCAATGAGCAGTACTTC. Encoded protein: CATSTPLGNEQYF.

This clonotype was recorded a few times. The gene calls are TRBV28 and TRBJ1-6; D might be TRBD1 (5 bases). This CDR3 contains 16 residues. Germline V gene lookup returns CDR1 MDHEN and CDR2 SYDVKM. The V and J ends lost 7 bases and 10 bases respectively, with 23 bases between them. The chain's CDR3 is CASTLRVGTSNSPLHF. The DNA of the CDR3 is TGTGCCAGCACCCTCCGAGTAGGGACGAGTAACTCACCCCTCCACTTT.

This clonotype showed up just a few times. The chain employs TRBV6-5 and TRBJ2-3; D remains unclear. The CDR3 sequence is 14 residues long. The V end was cut by 6 bases, the J end by 2 bases, with 12 bases between. CDR1 and CDR2 (germline): MNHEY, SVGAGI. The CDR3 DNA reads TGTGCCAGCAGCCAAAGGGTCTCCACAGATACGCAGTATTTT. This codes for CASSQRVSTDTQYF.

This clonotype has ten or more counts. J is TRBJ2-1 and V is TRBV6-2 or TRBV6-3, with unresolved D. The germline V gene has CDR1 MNHEY and CDR2 SVGEGT. V was shortened by 6 bases and J by 6 bases, with 6 bases between the two germline ends. The CDR3 extends over 11 amino acids. CDR3 sequence reads: CASRRSNEQFF. The DNA of the CDR3 is TGTGCCAGCAGAAGGAGCAATGAGCAGTTCTTC.

The chain is built from TRBV6-6 and TRBJ1-1; D might be TRBD1 (6 bases). The V end lost 5 bases, the J end lost 1 base, and 14 bases lay between the germline ends. From germline, CDR1 is MNHNY and CDR2 SVGAGI (reference sequence). The CDR3 covers 15 residues. The CDR3 is CASSQQGTRNTEAFF. The CDR3 region has the DNA TGTGCCAGCAGTCAGCAAGGGACACGGAACACTGAAGCTTTCTTT.

This clonotype was found a few times. Relative to the germline gene, one junction end is altered; a read error may explain this. The gene calls are TRBV4-3 and TRBJ2-7; D unclear. Germline V gives CDR1 LGHNA, CDR2 YSLEER. CDR3 length equals 13 residues. The CDR3 reads CASSQDPSDEQYF. The CDR3 nucleotides read TGCGCCAGCAGCCAAGACCCCTCCGACGAGCAGTACTTC.

Concerning this clonotype itself: The junction does not match germline at one end; this may be a read error. The chain couples TRBV5-1 to TRBJ1-4, with 9 bases lining up with TRBD1. Per the germline V gene, CDR1 is SGHRS and CDR2 is YFSETQ. The CDR3 totals 18 residues. The CDR3 sequence: CTSSSLYLRTGENEKLFF. The CDR3 DNA reads TGCACCAGCAGCTCACTCTACCTCCGGACAGGGGAAAATGAAAAACTGTTTTTT.

This clonotype was seen only a few times. The chain employs TRBV20-1 and TRBJ2-4, with TRBD2 matching 13 bases. Near its end, the DNA agrees better with TRBJ2-5, so the J call may be wrong. This CDR3 contains 17 residues. Germline CDR1 reads DFQATT; CDR2 reads SNEGSKA (reference sequence). DNA for the CDR3: TGCAGTGCTGGACCCCTCCGACTAGCGGGGGGAGTTGAGACCCAGTACTTC. Translation: CSAGPLRLAGGVETQYF.

This clonotype has more than one count but fewer than ten. Germline and junction disagree at one end, which may indicate a read error. This chain connects TRBV11-2 to TRBJ2-1; D tentatively fits TRBD1 or TRBD2 (5 bases each). The germline CDR1 and CDR2 sequences are SGHAT and FQNNGV. The CDR3 consists of 14 residues. The chain's CDR3 is CASSLSRAGNEKFF. The CDR3 region has the DNA TGTGCCAGCAGCTTAAGCAGGGCGGGCAATGAGAAGTTCTTC.

The chain has TRBV5-1 and TRBJ2-5; D tentatively fits TRBD1 or TRBD2 (5 bases each). The ends were cut back, 2 bases at V and 2 bases at J, with 13 bases in the middle. The CDR3 is made up of 15 amino acids. CDR1 is SGHRS and CDR2 is YFSETQ in the germline V gene. CDR3 sequence: CASSFSGTWQETQYF. The CDR3, as DNA: TGCGCCAGCAGCTTTTCAGGGACCTGGCAAGAGACCCAGTACTTC.

This clonotype was seen a few times. V usage is TRBV7-9 and J usage is TRBJ2-5; no definite D call. The better agreement between TRBJ2-7 and the DNA end casts doubt on the J call. In germline, CDR1 is SEHNR, CDR2 FQNEAQ (reference sequence). This CDR3 is built from 12 residues. In DNA form, the CDR3 reads TGTGCCAGCAGCTTAATACAGTACGAGCAGTACTTC. It codes for CASSLIQYEQYF.

This clonotype was detected a few times. The chain couples TRBV7-3 to TRBJ2-1, with 8 bases matching TRBD1. V was clipped by 5 bases and J by 7 bases; unmatched bases: 10. Germline CDR1 reads SGHTA; CDR2 reads FQGTGA. The CDR3 consists of 15 residues. The CDR3 DNA follows: TGTGCCAGCAGCACAACAGGGGGTTCGGGGAATGAGCAGTTCTTC. It specifies CASSTTGGSGNEQFF.

The chain links TRBV7-6 to TRBJ2-1; 15 bases line up with TRBD2. The V and J ends lost 5 bases and 6 bases, in that order; junction bases with no gene match: 5. Germline lookup yields CDR1 SGHVS and CDR2 FNYEAQ. This CDR3 has 16 amino acids. CDR3 residues: CASSRGLAGGINEQFF. CDR3 nucleotide sequence: TGTGCCAGCAGCCGGGGACTAGCGGGGGGTATCAATGAGCAGTTCTTC.

The chain employs TRBV6-1 and TRBJ2-1, with D possibly being TRBD2 (5 bases). CDR3 length: 12 amino acids. V lost 7 bases, J lost 12 bases, and 16 bases lay in between. From germline, CDR1 is MNHNS and CDR2 SASEGT. In DNA form, the CDR3 reads TGTGCCAGCAACACACCGGGATTTCTGCAGTTCTTC. Its translation is CASNTPGFLQFF.

The genes are TRBV29-1 and TRBJ1-2, with D perhaps matching TRBD1 (5 bases). V shed 1 base and J shed 8 bases, with 11 bases lying between them. The CDR3 is 12 amino acids. The V gene's germline CDR1 is SQVTM and CDR2 ANQGSEA. The DNA for the CDR3 is TGCAGCGTTGAAGTGGCAGGGATCGGCTACACCTTC. As protein: CSVEVAGIGYTF.

This clonotype was detected only a few times. V usage is TRBV7-9 and J usage is TRBJ2-7; D might be TRBD1 (5 bases). The CDR3 length is 14 residues. V lost 1 base, J lost 3 bases, and 10 bases lay in between. Germline CDR1 is SEHNR and CDR2 is FQNEAQ (reference sequence). The CDR3 nucleotides are TGTGCCAGCAGCTTAGTTTCAGGGTTCTACGAGCAGTACTTC. Protein product: CASSLVSGFYEQYF.

The chain links TRBV7-2 to TRBJ2-1, with 9 nucleotides matching TRBD2. The CDR3 sequence is 14 residues long. The trim removed 5 bases at V and 4 bases at J, leaving 3 bases unmatched. CDR1 and CDR2 (germline): SGHTA, FQGNSA. For the CDR3, the DNA is TGTGCCAGCAGCGGACTAGCGCTATACAATGAGCAGTTCTTC. This gives the protein CASSGLALYNEQFF.

This chain joins TRBV28 and TRBJ2-3; tentatively, D is TRBD1 (6 bases). The CDR3 totals 14 residues. CDR1 and CDR2 from the germline V gene are MDHEN and SYDVKM. V lost 3 bases and J lost 5, with 12 bases in between. CDR3 DNA sequence: TGTGCCAGCAGTTTCCCAGGGGTTAAAGATACGCAGTATTTT. The encoded protein is CASSFPGVKDTQYF.

This rearrangement joins TRBV10-3 to TRBJ1-2; no clear D. This CDR3 has 12 residues. In germline, CDR1 is ENHRY, CDR2 SYGVKD. Between the trimmed V and J ends, which lost 3 bases and 7 bases, there was a span of 9 bases. The CDR3 protein is CAISDAGLGYTF. CDR3 sequence (DNA): TGTGCCATCAGTGACGCTGGACTTGGCTACACCTTC.

As regards this clonotype: An end of the junction differs from the germline gene, which may be a read error. This rearrangement joins TRBV28 to TRBJ1-2; the D is unclear. This CDR3 contains 14 residues. Germline V lookup: CDR1 MDHEN, CDR2 SYDVKM. The CDR3 DNA reads TGTGCCAGCAGGTTATCGGGTTTTGACTATGGCTACACCTTC. Protein: CASRLSGFDYGYTF.

This clonotype was observed a few times. This chain joins TRBV20-1 and TRBJ2-1; TRBD1 might be the D (6 bases). Deletions cut 7 bases from V and 4 bases from J, with 20 bases between. Germline V lookup: CDR1 DFQATT, CDR2 SNEGSKA (reference sequence). The CDR3 length is 15 residues. CDR3 amino acids: CSVGGGRGRYNEQFF. CDR3 coding DNA: TGCAGTGTTGGGGGCGGACGGGGTCGATACAATGAGCAGTTCTTC.

This clonotype is a singleton in its sample. This chain uses TRBV20-1 with TRBJ2-7; no firm D call. V lost 2 bases, J lost 1 base, and 12 bases lay in between. This CDR3 region has 14 residues. The germline CDR1 and CDR2 sequences are DFQATT and SNEGSKA (reference sequence). In nucleotides, the CDR3 is TGCAGTGCTAGAAACCCCCTAGGGTCCTACGAGCAGTACTTC. Protein: CSARNPLGSYEQYF.

The V call is TRBV18, the J call TRBJ1-5, with D tentatively TRBD1 (5 bases). Germline V lookup: CDR1 KGHSH, CDR2 LQKENI. This CDR3 is 15 amino acids long. V was cut by 6 bases and J by 6 bases, with 18 bases left in between. CDR3 DNA sequence: TGTGCCAGCTCCCCCGGGGTCGAGAGGGGTCAGCCCCAGCATTTT. This gives the protein CASSPGVERGQPQHF.

This clonotype was recorded at least ten times. The chain links TRBV7-3 to TRBJ2-3; D is possibly TRBD1 (5 bases). This CDR3 has 14 amino acids. Germline-derived CDR1 and CDR2 are SGHTA and FQGTGA. V lost 3 bases and J lost 4, with 11 bases in between. CDR3 nucleotides: TGTGCCAGCAGCTTGAGCAGGGTGGCAGATACGCAGTATTTT. Translated, it gives CASSLSRVADTQYF.